Listed below are T cell receptor beta chains from one sample, sequenced in a study of cytomegalovirus exposure and HLA in healthy donors. Clones were sequenced by immunoSEQ multiplex PCR, and TCRdb holds only the in-frame ones, with some missing. The top ten clones hold 2.3% of a sample with 150,000 to 160,000 clones, approximately 84% of them seen once. Sequences were obtained from PBMCs. The receptor set was obtained from a woman under 30 in good health and CMV-seronegative. CDR3s include the opening cysteine and the closing phenylalanine or tryptophan. Fields, in order: clone size, D gene, V gene, J gene, CDR3 DNA, CDR3 protein. D genes are given only for firm matches. Clone size, where shown, is once, few, many, or a class for clones that have expanded.

size: NA
D: TRBD1
V: TRBV29-1
J: TRBJ2-5
DNA: TGCAGCGTCAGGACAGGGTCAGGGGAGACCCAGTACTTC
CDR3: CSVRTGSGETQYF

size: NA
D: TRBD1
V: TRBV5-4
J: TRBJ1-2
DNA: TGTGCCAGCAGCTCGGACAGGGACTATGGCTACACCTTC
CDR3: CASSSDRDYGYTF

size: NA
D: TRBD1
V: TRBV6-1
J: TRBJ2-1
DNA: TGTGCCAGCAGCCGACAGGGATCCAGGGAGCAGTTCTTC
CDR3: CASSRQGSREQFF

size: NA
D: TRBD1
V: TRBV11-3
J: TRBJ1-1
DNA: TGTGCCAGCAGCTTAAACAGGGGCACTGAAGCTTTCTTT
CDR3: CASSLNRGTEAFF

size: NA
D: NA
V: TRBV6-5
J: TRBJ2-2
DNA: TGTGCCAGCAGGTCGCGGGGTACCGGGGAGCTGTTTTTT
CDR3: CASRSRGTGELFF

size: NA
D: TRBD2
V: TRBV7-9
J: TRBJ2-2
DNA: TGTGCCAGCAGCGTCGGCGGGAGTAGCGTAAACACCGGGGAGCTGTTTTTT
CDR3: CASSVGGSSVNTGELFF

size: NA
D: NA
V: TRBV18
J: TRBJ2-7
DNA: TGTGCCAGCTCACCAGGGAGCTCCTACGAGCAGTACTTC
CDR3: CASSPGSSYEQYF

size: NA
D: TRBD2
V: TRBV6-5
J: TRBJ2-2
DNA: TGTGCCAGCAGCCAGACTAGCGCCGGGGAGCTGTTTTTT
CDR3: CASSQTSAGELFF

size: NA
D: NA
V: TRBV5-5
J: TRBJ2-7
DNA: TGTGCCAGCAGCTTGCGGCACGGGTACTCCTACGAGCAGTACTTC
CDR3: CASSLRHGYSYEQYF

size: NA
D: NA
V: TRBV5-1
J: TRBJ2-7
DNA: TGCGCCAGCAGCTTGGTGGAGGGTACAGGAGAGCAGTACTTC
CDR3: CASSLVEGTGEQYF

size: NA
D: TRBD1
V: TRBV7-7
J: TRBJ2-7
DNA: TGTGCTAGCAGCTTACAGGGACAGGGCGGCTACGAGCAGTACTTC
CDR3: CASSLQGQGGYEQYF

size: NA
D: TRBD1
V: TRBV5-1
J: TRBJ1-2
DNA: TGCGCCAGCAGCTTGACGGGACAGTTCTATGGCTACACCTTC
CDR3: CASSLTGQFYGYTF

size: few
D: NA
V: TRBV2
J: TRBJ1-3
DNA: TGTGCCAGCACCCCAGGAGGGGTCAGAGGAAACACCATATATTTT
CDR3: CASTPGGVRGNTIYF